This TCR beta chain was sequenced during a study of spatial heterogeneity in lung cancer. At the level of the study: The study sequenced follow-up PBMC samples when they were available, at a median of approximately 2 years after resection.

Indicated time point: blood at routine non-recurrence follow-up after resection. No cell sorting; template was whole RNA from tumor, lung tissue or PBMC. TCRdb analysed the 5' RACE reads with MiXCR anew, one entry per CDR3 protein. In the table there are 42,000 or so distinct CDR3 sequences, 10% of which are singletons. Germline loops: CDR1 DFQATT, CDR2 SNEGSKA (reference sequence). The CDR3 runs to 16 residues. Trimming cost V 3 bases and J 8 bases, with 23 bases left between them. The TCR originated in a female donor with early-stage non-small cell lung cancer. The chain combines TRBV20-1 with TRBJ2-1; a weak D match, TRBD2 (7 bases). The sequencing used PBMCs, collected at follow-up. The CDR3 protein is CSARQPWGGQVDEQFF. The DNA of the CDR3 is TGCAGTGCTAGGCAGCCCTGGGGGGGGCAGGTCGATGAGCAGTTCTTC.